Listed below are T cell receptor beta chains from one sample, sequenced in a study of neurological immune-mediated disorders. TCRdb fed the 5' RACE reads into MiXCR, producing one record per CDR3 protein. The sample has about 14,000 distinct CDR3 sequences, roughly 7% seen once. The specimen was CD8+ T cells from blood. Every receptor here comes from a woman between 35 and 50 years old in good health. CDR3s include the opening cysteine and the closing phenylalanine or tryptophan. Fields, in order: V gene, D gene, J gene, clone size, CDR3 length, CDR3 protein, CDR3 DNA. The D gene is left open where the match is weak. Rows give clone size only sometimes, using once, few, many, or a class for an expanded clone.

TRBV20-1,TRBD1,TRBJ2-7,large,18,CSARLLRTGGEVLGEQYF,TGCAGTGCTAGATTGCTGCGAACAGGGGGCGAGGTCCTTGGCGAGCAGTACTTC
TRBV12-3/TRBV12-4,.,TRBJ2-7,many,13,CASSLAAPYEQYF,TGTGCCAGCAGTTTAGCGGCCCCCTACGAGCAGTACTTC
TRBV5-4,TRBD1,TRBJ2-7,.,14,CASSMTGGLPEQYF,TGTGCCAGCAGCATGACAGGGGGGCTACCCGAGCAGTACTTC
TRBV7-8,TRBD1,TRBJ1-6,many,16,CASSLTGASYNSPLHF,TGTGCCAGCAGCTTGACAGGGGCAAGCTATAATTCACCCCTCCACTTT
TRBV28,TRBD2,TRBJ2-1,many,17,CASRLGLAGVVYNEQFF,TGTGCCAGCCGGTTGGGGCTAGCGGGAGTAGTGTACAATGAGCAGTTCTTC
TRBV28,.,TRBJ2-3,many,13,CASKSRRADTQYF,TGTGCCAGCAAAAGTCGGAGGGCAGATACGCAGTATTTT
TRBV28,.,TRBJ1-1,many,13,CASGSRGNTEAFF,TGTGCCAGCGGATCCAGGGGAAACACTGAAGCTTTCTTT
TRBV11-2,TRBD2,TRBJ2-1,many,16,CASSSQTSGYTNEQFF,TGTGCCAGCAGCTCTCAGACTAGCGGGTATACTAATGAGCAGTTCTTC
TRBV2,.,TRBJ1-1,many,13,CASGYDRNTEAFF,TGTGCCAGCGGATACGACAGGAACACTGAAGCTTTCTTT
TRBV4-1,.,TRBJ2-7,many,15,CASSPVRDSPYEQYF,TGCGCCAGCAGCCCTGTGAGGGACTCCCCCTACGAGCAGTACTTC
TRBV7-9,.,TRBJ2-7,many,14,CASSFSEDNYEQYF,TGTGCCAGCAGCTTTTCCGAAGACAACTACGAGCAGTACTTC
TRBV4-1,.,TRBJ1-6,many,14,CASSLGGFNSPLHF,TGCGCCAGCAGCCTGGGGGGGTTTAATTCACCCCTCCACTTT
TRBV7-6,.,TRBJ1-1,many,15,CASSKGGGEIAEAFF,TGTGCCAGCAGCAAGGGGGGGGGCGAGATCGCTGAAGCTTTCTTT
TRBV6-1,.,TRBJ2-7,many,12,CASRLGRYEQYF,TGTGCCAGCAGATTAGGGCGTTACGAGCAGTACTTC
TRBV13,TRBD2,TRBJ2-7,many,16,CASSLSALGRAYEQYF,TGTGCCAGCAGCTTATCCGCTTTAGGGAGGGCCTACGAGCAGTACTTC
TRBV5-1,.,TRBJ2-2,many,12,CASSWGTGELFF,TGCGCCAGCAGCTGGGGCACCGGGGAGCTGTTTTTT
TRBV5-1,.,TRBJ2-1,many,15,CASSLGASSYNEQFF,TGCGCCAGCAGCTTGGGTGCCAGCTCCTACAATGAGCAGTTCTTC
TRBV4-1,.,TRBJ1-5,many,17,CASSQVFGPNNVQPQHF,TGCGCCAGCAGCCAAGTTTTTGGACCTAATAACGTCCAGCCCCAGCATTTT
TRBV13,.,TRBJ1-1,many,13,CASSLTRTQEAFF,TGTGCCAGCAGCCTCACCCGGACACAAGAAGCTTTCTTT
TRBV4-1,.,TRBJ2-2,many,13,CASSTRNTGELFF,TGCGCCAGCAGCACCCGGAACACCGGGGAGCTGTTTTTT
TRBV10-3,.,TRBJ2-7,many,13,CAISLDGRYEQYF,TGTGCCATCAGCCTGGACGGACGCTACGAGCAGTACTTC
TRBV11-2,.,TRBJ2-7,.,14,CASSLDGSSYEQYF,TGTGCCAGCAGCTTAGATGGGAGCTCCTACGAGCAGTACTTC
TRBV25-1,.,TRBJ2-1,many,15,CASSEYLGGYNEQFF,TGTGCCAGCAGTGAATATCTGGGTGGGTACAATGAGCAGTTCTTC
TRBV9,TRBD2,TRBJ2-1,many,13,CASSPGLGNEQFF,TGTGCCAGCAGCCCGGGACTAGGGAATGAGCAGTTCTTC
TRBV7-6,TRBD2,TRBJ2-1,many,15,CASSSGGGLYNEQFF,TGTGCCAGCAGCTCTGGGGGGGGGTTGTACAATGAGCAGTTCTTC
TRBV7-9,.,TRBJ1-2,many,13,CASRARAGDGYTF,TGTGCCAGCAGAGCCCGGGCCGGGGATGGCTACACCTTC
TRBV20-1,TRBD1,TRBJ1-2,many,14,CSAGRGRADSGYTF,TGCAGTGCTGGTAGGGGGCGGGCGGATTCCGGCTACACCTTC
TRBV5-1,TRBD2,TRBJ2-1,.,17,CASSYLTSGGPYNEQFF,TGCGCCAGCAGCTATCTGACTAGCGGGGGACCCTACAATGAGCAGTTCTTC
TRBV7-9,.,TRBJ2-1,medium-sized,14,CASSDPWVANEQFF,TGTGCCAGCAGCGACCCTTGGGTGGCGAATGAGCAGTTCTTC
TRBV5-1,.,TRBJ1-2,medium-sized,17,CASSRIGYDGQVYGYTF,TGCGCCAGCAGCCGAATTGGTTATGACGGCCAGGTCTATGGCTACACCTTC
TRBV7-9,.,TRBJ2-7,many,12,CASSLGTYEQYF,TGTGCCAGCAGCCTCGGAACCTACGAGCAGTACTTC
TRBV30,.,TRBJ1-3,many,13,CAWGGDRSDTIYF,TGTGCCTGGGGGGGAGACAGGAGCGACACCATATATTTT
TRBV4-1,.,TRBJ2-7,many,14,CASSQVAATYEQYF,TGCGCCAGCAGCCAAGTAGCGGCTACCTACGAGCAGTACTTC
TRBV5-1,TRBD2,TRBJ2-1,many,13,CASSLGTSTEQFF,TGCGCCAGCAGCTTGGGGACTAGTACCGAGCAGTTCTTC
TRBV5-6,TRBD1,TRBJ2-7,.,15,CASSLAWDRVYEQYF,TGTGCCAGCAGCTTGGCTTGGGACAGAGTCTACGAGCAGTACTTC